These 29 T cell receptor beta chains originate from one sample sequenced in a study of read filtering for tumor transcriptome and immune sequencing (dated by TCRdb to 2019 to 2021). The sample was run on an Illumina HiSeq 4000. The Immunoverse kit was used to build TCR libraries from approximately 410 ng RNA, with molecular barcoded adaptors covering alpha/delta and beta/gamma chains. Starting from the raw public reads, TCRdb applied fastp trimming at Q25, assembled clones with MiXCR and retained in-frame beta chains. Every CDR3 protein is listed once, alongside the most common genes and DNA of its rows. Here the sample has about 23,000 distinct CDR3 sequences; around 13% occur a single time. The ten largest account for less than 70% of the sample. Sequences were obtained from a population of CD138-negative cells sorted from bone marrow. The cell subset or site tag for this specimen amounts to: bone marrow mononuclear cells depleted of CD138+ plasma/myeloma cells by negative magnetic selection. The source of these receptors is a donor at least 40 years old with multiple myeloma.

The chain recombines TRBV4-1 with TRBJ2-5; D is tentatively TRBD1 or TRBD2 (6 bases each). CDR3 length: 15 residues. The V gene's germline CDR1 is MGHRA and CDR2 YSYEKL. Trimming took off 0 bases at V and 1 base at J, with 9 bases between the two ends. CDR3 coding DNA: TGCGCCAGCAGCCAAGATAGGGGGGCCCAAGAGACCCAGTACTTC. This sequence encodes CASSQDRGAQETQYF.

This clonotype was observed many times. The chain recombines TRBV5-4 with TRBJ2-2; 7 bases match TRBD2. The CDR3 totals 15 residues. The J segment lost 4 bases and the V segment lost 3 bases, leaving 6 bases of the junction unmatched. Germline values: CDR1 SGHNT, CDR2 YYREEE (reference sequence). The chain's CDR3 is CASSWEGPGTGELFF. DNA of the CDR3: TGTGCCAGCAGCTGGGAGGGGCCGGGCACCGGGGAGCTGTTTTTT. Complete variable domain (other parts from reference TRBV5-4 and TRBJ2-2): ETGVTQSPTHLIKTRGQQVTLRCSSQSGHNTVSWYQQALGQGPQFIFQYYREEENGRGNFPPRFSGLQFPNYSSELNVNALELDDSALYLCASSWEGPGTGELFFGEGSRLTVL.

This clonotype was observed at least ten times. The junction and the germline gene differ at one end; a read error may be behind it. The chain joins TRBV20-1 to TRBJ1-1; D unclear. Germline V gene lookup returns CDR1 DFQATT and CDR2 SNEGSKA (reference sequence). This CDR3 spans 12 amino acids. The CDR3 region has the DNA TGCAGTGCTAGAGAGGCCCAGCCTAGCGCTTCGTTT. This sequence encodes CSAREAQPSASF.

This clonotype came up many times. The chain is built from TRBV5-1 and TRBJ2-7; D may be TRBD1 (6 bases). The germline V gene has CDR1 SGHRS and CDR2 YFSETQ. V was shortened by 4 bases and J by 1 base, with 15 bases between the two germline ends. This CDR3 is built from 15 residues. Written as DNA, the CDR3 is TGCGCCAGCAGCCGGGACAACCCGAGATCCTACGAGCAGTACTTC. It encodes CASSRDNPRSYEQYF.

This clonotype was counted between two and nine times. Because the CDR3 is missing its conserved closing phenylalanine or tryptophan, this is likely a read error. V gene TRBV29-1 combines with J gene TRBJ1-1, with TRBD1 identical over 12 bases. The CDR3 length is 13 residues. V shed 7 bases, J shed 5 bases, and the junction held 5 bases outside the gene matches. Germline CDR1 reads SQVTM; CDR2 reads ANQGSEA. CDR3 DNA sequence: TGCAGCGGGGACAGGGGGCCGCGGACTGAAGCTTTCTCT. Its protein is CSGDRGPRTEAFS.

In the case of this clonotype: It is likely a read error, because the conserved phenylalanine at the end of the CDR3 is missing. It is unclear where the CDR3 begins or ends on the DNA, so no DNA is shown, and the CDR3 is as TCRdb lists it. The V gene is TRBV7-3, the J gene TRBJ2-1; TRBD2, as called in the table, went unchecked against the DNA. Termini included, the CDR3 measures 15 amino acids. The germline CDR1 and CDR2 sequences are SGHTA and FQGTGA. CDR3 loop: CASSLAGGSLNEQIS.

This clonotype appeared many times. The rearrangement uses TRBV14 and TRBJ1-1; a possible D gene is TRBD1 (6 bases). The V and J ends lost 6 bases and 1 base respectively, with 12 bases between them. CDR1 is SGHDN and CDR2 is FVKESK in the germline V gene. This CDR3 contains 14 residues. The CDR3 is CASRRGTSNTEAFF. The CDR3 DNA sequence: TGTGCCAGCAGACGTGGGACATCGAACACTGAAGCTTTCTTT. Full variable domain (rest looked up from reference TRBV14 and TRBJ1-1): EAGVTQFPSHSVIEKGQTVTLRCDPISGHDNLYWYRRVMGKEIKFLLHFVKESKQDESGMPNNRFLAERTGGTYSTLKVQPAELEDSGVYFCASRRGTSNTEAFFGQGTRLTVV.

This clonotype was counted ten times or more. The CDR3 sequence is CSAREGMLADTYEQYF. The CDR3 DNA sequence: TGCAGTGCTAGAGAGGGAATGCTAGCGGACACCTACGAGCAGTACTTC. The rearrangement joins TRBV20-1 to TRBJ2-7; 7 nucleotides line up with TRBD2. CDR1 DFQATT and CDR2 SNEGSKA come from the germline V gene (reference sequence). V lost 0 bases and J lost 2; bases outside the gene matches: 10. The CDR3 is made up of 16 amino acids.

The table lists this clonotype with many counts. V is TRBV19 and J is TRBJ2-2; 10 nucleotides match TRBD2. Germline assignment: CDR1 LNHDA and CDR2 SQIVND (reference sequence). The CDR3 has 14 amino acids. The V and J ends lost 4 bases and 9 bases, in that order; junction bases with no gene match: 5. CDR3 protein: CASSRSGRARELFF. CDR3 coding DNA: TGTGCCAGTAGTAGGAGCGGGAGGGCCCGGGAGCTGTTTTTT.

This clonotype was seen a handful of times. This may be a read error, as it is one base from a much larger clone. The chain combines TRBV7-2 with TRBJ2-3, with 8 bases matching TRBD1. V trimming: 0 bases; J trimming: 2 bases; junction bases outside the gene matches: 4. The germline V gene encodes CDR1 SGHTA and CDR2 FQGNSA. The CDR3 consists of 16 residues. In DNA form, the CDR3 reads TGTGCCAGCAGCTTAGCGCCGGGACAGGACACAGATACGCAGTATTTT. Translating it yields CASSLAPGQDTDTQYF.

This clonotype was found a few times. This may be a read error: a much more frequent sequence differs by one nucleotide. The chain employs TRBV29-1 and TRBJ1-5, with 9 bases aligning to TRBD1. V lost 5 bases and J lost 6; bases outside the gene matches: 2. The CDR3 is 12 amino acids. Germline V CDR1 and CDR2: SQVTM, ANQGSEA. The CDR3 loop reads CSVRQGGQPQHF. Here the CDR3 DNA reads TGCAGCGTTCGACAGGGGGGTCAGCCCCAGCATTTT.

Regarding this clonotype: A read error is possible here, since a much larger clone lies one base away. The chain joins TRBV5-1 to TRBJ2-2; 9 bases are shared with TRBD1. Germline CDR1 SGHRS, CDR2 YFSETQ. This CDR3 comprises 15 residues. The CDR3, as DNA: TGCGCCAGCAGCCCGGACAGGGGTTGGTCCGGGGAGCTGTCTTTT. This sequence encodes CASSPDRGWSGELSF.

This clonotype was detected ten times or more. The chain combines TRBV20-1 with TRBJ2-1, with 11 bases that match TRBD2. The CDR3 is made up of 15 amino acids. V lost 5 bases to trimming and J lost 4 bases; unmatched junction nucleotides: 7. Per the germline V gene, CDR1 is DFQATT and CDR2 is SNEGSKA (reference sequence). CDR3 coding DNA: TGCAGTGCTCCCGGACTAGCGGGCGAGTACAATGAGCAGTTCTTC. Its protein is CSAPGLAGEYNEQFF.

This clonotype has at least ten counts. This chain connects TRBV10-2 to TRBJ2-1; D gene uncertain. V was clipped by 3 bases and J by 4 bases, with 1 base between them. CDR3 length: 11 amino acids. Germline V gives CDR1 WSHSY, CDR2 SAAADI. CDR3 bases: TGCGCCAGCAGTGATTACAATGAGCAGTTCTTC. Translated, it gives CASSDYNEQFF.

This clonotype showed up many times. V usage is TRBV28 and J usage is TRBJ1-1; TRBD1 matches 10 bases. The CDR3 runs 14 residues. Germline values: CDR1 MDHEN, CDR2 SYDVKM. V shed 8 bases, J shed 3 bases, and the junction held 6 bases outside the gene matches. The CDR3 nucleotides are TGTGCCAGCCCTAGGGACAGGGGCGACACTGAAGCTTTCTTT. It codes for CASPRDRGDTEAFF.

This clonotype has at least ten counts. J is TRBJ2-3 and V is TRBV29-1; D is unresolved. Looked up from germline, CDR1 is SQVTM and CDR2 is ANQGSEA. V was clipped by 4 bases and J by 0 bases, with 8 bases between them. CDR3 size: 13 residues. In DNA, the CDR3 is TGCAGCGTTGCGTTTTCTAGCACAGATACGCAGTATTTT. It codes for CSVAFSSTDTQYF.

This clonotype was counted ten times or more. The rearrangement links TRBV7-2 to TRBJ2-7, with 13 bases aligning to TRBD2. Germline loops: CDR1 SGHTA, CDR2 FQGNSA. This CDR3 contains 17 residues. Germline trimming cut 5 bases from V and 2 bases from J; bases unmatched to any gene: 9. The CDR3 protein is CASSRTSGRALAYEQYF. CDR3 DNA: TGTGCCAGCAGCCGAACTAGCGGGAGGGCCCTCGCCTACGAGCAGTACTTC.

The sample holds many counts of this clonotype. The V and J genes are TRBV7-2 and TRBJ2-2; D ambiguous. Per germline, CDR1 SGHTA and CDR2 FQGNSA. The CDR3 covers 11 residues. The V end lost 2 bases, the J end lost 8 bases, and 3 bases lay between the germline ends. The CDR3 DNA reads TGTGCCAGCAGCTTATTGGGGGAGCTGTTTTTT. Translated: CASSLLGELFF.

This clonotype was detected many times. The chain uses TRBV18 and TRBJ2-4, with D unresolved. Looked up from germline, CDR1 is KGHSH and CDR2 is LQKENI. V lost 2 bases, J lost 1 base, and 6 bases lay in between. The CDR3 length is 14 residues. The CDR3 sequence is CASSPDTAKNIQYF. Written as DNA, the CDR3 is TGTGCCAGCTCACCAGACACGGCCAAAAACATTCAGTACTTC. The whole variable domain, filled in from reference TRBV18 and TRBJ2-4, reads NAGVMQNPRHLVRRRGQEARLRCSPMKGHSHVYWYRQLPEEGLKFMVYLQKENIIDESGMPKERFSAEFPKEGPSILRIQQVVRGDSAAYFCASSPDTAKNIQYFGAGTRLSVL.

This clonotype was observed at least ten times. The chain joins TRBV29-1 to TRBJ2-3; D may be TRBD1 or TRBD2 (5 bases each). CDR1 is SQVTM, CDR2 ANQGSEA, per germline. Deletions cut 5 bases from V and 0 bases from J, with 9 bases between. CDR3 size: 13 residues. CDR3 loop: CSVTGPSTDTQYF. For the CDR3, the DNA is TGCAGCGTTACGGGACCTAGCACAGATACGCAGTATTTT.

This clonotype was seen many times. The chain employs TRBV6-6 and TRBJ2-7; TRBD1 agrees at 9 bases. Per germline, CDR1 MNHNY and CDR2 SVGAGI (reference sequence). With 0 bases clipped from V and 5 bases from J, the junction kept 5 bases outside the gene matches. CDR3 length equals 15 residues. CDR3 loop: CASSYSRTGDHEQYF. CDR3 DNA: TGTGCCAGCAGTTACTCGCGGACAGGGGATCACGAGCAGTACTTC.

Many counts were recorded for this clonotype. The genes are TRBV11-2 and TRBJ2-6; D call uncertain. CDR1 SGHAT and CDR2 FQNNGV come from the germline V gene. The CDR3 is 17 amino acids. With 0 bases removed from V and 0 bases from J, the gap between germline ends came to 9 bases. The DNA of the CDR3 is TGTGCCAGCAGCTTAGACAGGATCAGCTCTGGGGCCAACGTCCTGACTTTC. Protein product: CASSLDRISSGANVLTF.

This clonotype was counted ten times or more. The rearrangement joins TRBV5-1 to TRBJ2-3; D uncertain. Germline V CDR1 and CDR2: SGHRS, YFSETQ. The CDR3 consists of 14 residues. Trimming removed 6 bases from V and 0 bases from J, with 11 bases in between. CDR3: CASTGSSSTDTQYF. CDR3 DNA: TGCGCCAGCACGGGCAGCTCTAGCACAGATACGCAGTATTTT.

At least ten counts were recorded for this clonotype. The chain is built from TRBV14 and TRBJ1-2; the D is unclear. Germline V gene sequence: CDR1 SGHDN, CDR2 FVKESK. V was clipped by 1 base and J by 2 bases, with 11 bases between them. The CDR3 contains 15 residues. The CDR3 DNA is TGTGCCAGCAGCCAAGCCATCGGACGGAACTATGGCTACACCTTC. Its translation is CASSQAIGRNYGYTF.

This clonotype has at least ten counts. The rearrangement joins TRBV18 to TRBJ2-5; 7 bases agree with TRBD1. The germline gives CDR1 KGHSH, CDR2 LQKENI. The CDR3 spans 16 residues. V gave up 0 bases and J gave up 2 bases; unmatched junction bases: 6. The CDR3 sequence: CASSPPTQGNQETQYF. CDR3 DNA sequence: TGTGCCAGCTCACCACCAACACAGGGGAATCAAGAGACCCAGTACTTC.

This clonotype was found a few times. V gene TRBV11-2 combines with J gene TRBJ2-1; D is unresolved. This CDR3 contains 13 residues. The V gene's germline CDR1 is SGHAT and CDR2 FQNNGV. The ends were cut back, 1 base at V and 4 bases at J, with 5 bases in the middle. The CDR3 loop is CASSLAIYNEQFF. The DNA for the CDR3 is TGTGCCAGCAGCTTAGCTATTTACAATGAGCAGTTCTTC. Complete variable domain (other parts from reference TRBV11-2 and TRBJ2-1): EAGVAQSPRYKIIEKRQSVAFWCNPISGHATLYWYQQILGQGPKLLIQFQNNGVVDDSQLPKDRFSAERLKGVDSTLKIQPAKLEDSAVYLCASSLAIYNEQFFGPGTRLTVL.

To note about this clonotype: Since a much larger clone is just one base distant, this may be a read error. This chain links TRBV20-1 with TRBJ2-5; TRBD2 might be the D (6 bases). The CDR3 extends over 17 amino acids. The V end was cut by 3 bases, the J end by 1 base, with 21 bases between. CDR1 DFQATT and CDR2 SNEGSKA come from the germline V gene (reference sequence). The CDR3: CSASGGGVTFGQETQYF. The CDR3 region has the DNA TGCAGTGCTAGCGGAGGAGGGGTAACCTTCGGCCAAGAGACCCAGTACTTC.

This clonotype came up once. A read error may be the cause here, since a much bigger clone is one base away. V usage is TRBV14 and J usage is TRBJ1-2; no definite D call. CDR1 is SGHDN, CDR2 FVKESK, per germline. The CDR3 is made up of 15 amino acids. The CDR3 sequence is CASSQAIGRNYRYTF. The CDR3 nucleotides read TGTGCCAGCAGCCAAGCCATCGGACGGAACTATCGCTACACCTTC.

As regards this clonotype: The germline gene is not matched at one end of the junction; a read error may be the cause. The chain joins TRBV29-1 to TRBJ1-5; D might be TRBD1 (5 bases). Germline lookup yields CDR1 SQVTM and CDR2 ANQGSEA. The length of the CDR3 is 13 residues. Here the CDR3 DNA reads TGCGGCGTCCTGGTGGGGGGCAATCAGCCCCAGCATTTT. Its protein product is CGVLVGGNQPQHF. The full variable domain, in which reference TRBV29-1 and TRBJ1-5 provide the parts outside the CDR3, is SAVISQKPSRDICQRGTSLTIQCQVDSQVTMMFWYRQQPGQSLTLIATANQGSEATYESGFVIDKFPISRPNLTFSTLTVSNMSPEDSSIYLCGVLVGGNQPQHFGDGTRLSIL.